The clone carrying this T cell receptor beta chain was observed a few times. The data are from a study of blood T cell repertoires in COVID-19. The CDR3 totals 16 residues. The V and J ends lost 0 bases and 10 bases respectively, with 17 bases between them. Germline V CDR1 and CDR2: SGDLS, YYNGEE. Assay: immunoSEQ multiplex PCR; the TCRdb copy retains only in-frame clones and omits some. The data hold approximately 220,000 clones, with roughly four fifths observed a single time. This rearrangement joins TRBV9 to TRBJ1-6; maybe TRBD1 (6 bases). The clonotype originates from a woman between 40 and 55 years old who had been exposed to COVID-19. The sequenced material came from PBMCs or T cells enriched from blood (not recorded which). DNA for the CDR3: TGTGCCAGCAGCGTAGGCATGGGGACAAAGGGGTCACCCCTCCACTTT. It is translated as CASSVGMGTKGSPLHF.